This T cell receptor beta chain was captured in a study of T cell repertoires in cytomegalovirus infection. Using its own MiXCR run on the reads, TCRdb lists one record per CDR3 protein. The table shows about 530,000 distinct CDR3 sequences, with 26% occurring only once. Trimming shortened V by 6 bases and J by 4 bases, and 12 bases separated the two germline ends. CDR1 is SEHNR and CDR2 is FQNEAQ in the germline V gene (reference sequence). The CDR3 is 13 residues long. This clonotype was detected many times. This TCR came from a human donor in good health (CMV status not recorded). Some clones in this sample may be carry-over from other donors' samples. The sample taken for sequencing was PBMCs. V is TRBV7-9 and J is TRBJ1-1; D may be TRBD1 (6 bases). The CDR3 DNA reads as TGTGCCAGCAGAGATACAGGGTCCACTGAAGCTTTCTTT. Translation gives CASRDTGSTEAFF.